These 6 T cell receptor beta chains came from one sample sequenced in a study of blood T cell repertoires in COVID-19. Profiling relied on immunoSEQ multiplex PCR, and the TCRdb table lists in-frame clones only, not all of them. Here the sample spans approximately 100,000 clones, about four fifths being singletons. The sequenced sample consisted of peripheral blood. These receptors all stem from a woman aged 55-70 years with acute or convalescent COVID-19.

This chain connects TRBV6-5 to TRBJ2-7, with 10 bases that match TRBD1. The CDR3 consists of 14 residues. The trim removed 4 bases at V and 3 bases at J, leaving 3 bases unmatched. CDR1 and CDR2 (germline): MNHEY, SVGAGI. CDR3 in DNA: TGTGCCAGCAGTTGGGGACAGGGGCACTACGAGCAGTACTTC. Protein product: CASSWGQGHYEQYF.

V is TRBV16 and J is TRBJ2-7, with TRBD1 matching 10 bases. The V gene end was trimmed by 4 bases and the J gene end by 3 bases; junction bases not matched to a gene: 6. The CDR3 length is 15 residues. Germline V lookup: CDR1 KGHSY, CDR2 FQNENV. The CDR3 DNA reads as TGTGCCAGCAGCCGCCGCGGGACAGGGGACTACGAGCAGTACTTC. It translates to CASSRRGTGDYEQYF.

V gene TRBV30 combines with J gene TRBJ2-5; a possible D gene is TRBD1 (5 bases). Trimming took 0 bases from V and 5 from J, leaving 13 bases between them. This CDR3 comprises 14 residues. Germline CDR1 reads GTSNPN; CDR2 reads SVGIG (reference sequence). The CDR3 bases are TGTGCCTGGAGTGTACTTAGGGGCGGTGAGACCCAGTACTTC. It translates to CAWSVLRGGETQYF.

This rearrangement joins TRBV12-3 or TRBV12-4 to TRBJ2-5, with no clear D. The CDR3 contains 11 residues. The V and J ends lost 2 bases and 10 bases respectively, with 8 bases between them. For the CDR3, the DNA is TGTGCCAGCAGTTTAACAGACATCCAGTACTTC. The encoded protein is CASSLTDIQYF.

The chain recombines TRBV24-1 with TRBJ1-5; weak D call: TRBD1 (6 bases). In germline, CDR1 is KGHDR, CDR2 SFDVKD. Trimming took 11 bases from V and 7 from J, leaving 14 bases between them. The CDR3 runs to 12 residues. In nucleotides, the CDR3 is TGTGCCATTTCAGGGGAGGGCCAGCCCCAGCATTTT. Translating gives CAISGEGQPQHF.

The chain carries TRBV5-6 and TRBJ1-2; D is unclear. CDR3 length: 13 residues. Deletions cut 0 bases from V and 1 base from J, with 4 bases between. The germline V gene has CDR1 SGHDT and CDR2 YYEEEE. CDR3 in DNA: TGTGCCAGCAGCTTGGAGAGTAACTATGGCTACACCTTC. It specifies CASSLESNYGYTF.